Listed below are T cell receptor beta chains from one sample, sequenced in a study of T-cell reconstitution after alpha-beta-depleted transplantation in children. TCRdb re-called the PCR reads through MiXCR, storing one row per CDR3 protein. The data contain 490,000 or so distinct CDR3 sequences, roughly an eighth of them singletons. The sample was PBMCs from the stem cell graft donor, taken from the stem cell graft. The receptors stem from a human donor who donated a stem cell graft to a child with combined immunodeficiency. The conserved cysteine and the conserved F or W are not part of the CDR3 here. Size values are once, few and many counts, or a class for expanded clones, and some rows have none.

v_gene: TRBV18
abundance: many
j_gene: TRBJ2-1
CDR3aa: ASSPLEYNEQF

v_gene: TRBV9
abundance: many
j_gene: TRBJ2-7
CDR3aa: ASSADPGLKYEQY

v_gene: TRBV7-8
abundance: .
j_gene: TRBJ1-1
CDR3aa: ASSPDRPSRNTEAF

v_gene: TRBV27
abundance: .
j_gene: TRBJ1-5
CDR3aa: ASSLIWTGGNQPQH

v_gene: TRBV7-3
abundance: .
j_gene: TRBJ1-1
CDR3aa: ASSLIAGAVPNTEAF

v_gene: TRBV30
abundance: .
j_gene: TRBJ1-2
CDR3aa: ALQGSRVRGYT

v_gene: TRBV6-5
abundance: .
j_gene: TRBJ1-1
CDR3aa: ASSYRDTMNTEAF

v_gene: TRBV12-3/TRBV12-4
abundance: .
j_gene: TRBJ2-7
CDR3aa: ASRGTGESEQY

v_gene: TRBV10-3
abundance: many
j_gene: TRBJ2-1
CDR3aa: AISESWEGDNEQF

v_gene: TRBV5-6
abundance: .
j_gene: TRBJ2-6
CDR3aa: ASSFGIPFSGANVLT

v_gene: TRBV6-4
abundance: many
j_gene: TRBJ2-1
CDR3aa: ASSIETHNEQF

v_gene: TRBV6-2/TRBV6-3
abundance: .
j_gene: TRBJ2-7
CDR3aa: ASSYREGAGYEQY

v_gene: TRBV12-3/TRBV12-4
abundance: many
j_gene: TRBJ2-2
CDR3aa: ASSFRTGGTGELF

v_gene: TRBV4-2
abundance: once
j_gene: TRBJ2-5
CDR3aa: ASSQEKGPETQY

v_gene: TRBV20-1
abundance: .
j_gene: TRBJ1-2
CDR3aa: SARVIQYGYT

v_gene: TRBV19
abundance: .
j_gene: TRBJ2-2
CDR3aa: ASKGTGQTGSCF

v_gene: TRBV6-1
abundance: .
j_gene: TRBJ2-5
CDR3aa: ASRLGLAGSGETQY

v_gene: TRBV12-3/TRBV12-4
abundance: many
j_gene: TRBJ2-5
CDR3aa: ASSHGGLGETQY

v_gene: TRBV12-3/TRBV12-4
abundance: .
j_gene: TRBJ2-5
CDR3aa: ASSFRLESGLQETQY

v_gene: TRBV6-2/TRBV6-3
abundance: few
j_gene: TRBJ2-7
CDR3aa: ASSYSMEREDAYEQY

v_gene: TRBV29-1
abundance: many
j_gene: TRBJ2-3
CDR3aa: SVEIDTPSTDTQY

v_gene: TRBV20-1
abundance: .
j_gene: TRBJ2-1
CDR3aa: SARARAYNEQF

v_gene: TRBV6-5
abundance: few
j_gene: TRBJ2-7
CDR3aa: ASSSRRGGGEQY

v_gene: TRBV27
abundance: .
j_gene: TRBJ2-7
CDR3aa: ASNPTGPRDDYEQY

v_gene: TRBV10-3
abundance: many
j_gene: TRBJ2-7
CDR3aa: AISEMVASSYEQY

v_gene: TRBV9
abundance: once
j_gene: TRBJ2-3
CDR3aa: ASSVDGGGTPDTQY

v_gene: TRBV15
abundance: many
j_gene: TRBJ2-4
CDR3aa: ATSMNWYGREYIQY

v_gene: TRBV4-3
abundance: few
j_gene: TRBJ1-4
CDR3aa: ASSQDGFLNEKLF

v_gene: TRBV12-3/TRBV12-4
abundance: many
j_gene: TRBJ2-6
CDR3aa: ASTLRTGFSSGANVLT

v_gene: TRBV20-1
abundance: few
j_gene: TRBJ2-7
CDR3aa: SARVGTYLDEQY

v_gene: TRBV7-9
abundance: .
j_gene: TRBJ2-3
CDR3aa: ASSSGTVFTDTQY

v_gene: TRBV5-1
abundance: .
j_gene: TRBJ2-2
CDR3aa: ASSLAVVRVTGELF

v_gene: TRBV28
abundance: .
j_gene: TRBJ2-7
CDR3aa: ASSADSTFGQY

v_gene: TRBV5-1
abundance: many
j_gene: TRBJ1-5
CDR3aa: ASSYPGRPHQPQH

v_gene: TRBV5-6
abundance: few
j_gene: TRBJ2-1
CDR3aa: ASTQHPWGDNEQF

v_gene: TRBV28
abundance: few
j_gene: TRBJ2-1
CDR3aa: ASSLQGIFNEQF

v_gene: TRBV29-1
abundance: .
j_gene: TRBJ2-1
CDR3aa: SVDPGQYNEQF